This T cell receptor (beta chain) was recovered during a study of beta chain features in type 1 diabetes. This clone was counted between two and nine times. Its antigen is not identified. Without exception, sorted populations had purity beyond 98%. Expressed TCRB transcripts were sequenced after all isolated RNA was converted to cDNA. Deep immunoSEQ sequencing covered naive, central memory and regulatory T cell samples. Here immunoSEQ multiplex PCR was the method, and the copy in TCRdb shows in-frame clones only, minus some. The sample holds 300,000 to 350,000 clones, 14% seen once. Findings and limits, study-wide: Junctions at VDJ sites from type 1 diabetes patients had fewer insertions and more deletions.

Germline V lookup: CDR1 SGHVS, CDR2 FNYEAQ. This CDR3 spans 13 amino acids. Trimming removed 2 bases from V and 1 base from J, with 4 bases in between. The sequenced material came from central memory CD4+ T cells from blood. The V call is TRBV7-6, the J call TRBJ2-3; D not certain. The clonotype was recovered from a man aged 25 to 40 in good health. CDR3 bases: TGTGCCAGCAGCTTAATACGCACAGATACGCAGTATTTT. Translating gives CASSLIRTDTQYF.